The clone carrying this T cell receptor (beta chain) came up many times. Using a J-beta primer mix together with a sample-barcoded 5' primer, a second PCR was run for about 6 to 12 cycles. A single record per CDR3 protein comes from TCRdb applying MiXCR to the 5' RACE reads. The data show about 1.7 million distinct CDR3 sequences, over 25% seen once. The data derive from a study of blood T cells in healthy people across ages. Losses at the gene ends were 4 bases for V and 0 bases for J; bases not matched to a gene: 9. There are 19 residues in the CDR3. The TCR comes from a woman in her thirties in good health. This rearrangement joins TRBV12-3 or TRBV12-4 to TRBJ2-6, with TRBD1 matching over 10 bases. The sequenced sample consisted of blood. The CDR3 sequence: CASSSPRDRGLSGANVLTF. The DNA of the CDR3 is TGTGCCAGCAGTTCGCCGCGGGACAGGGGCCTCTCTGGGGCCAACGTCCTGACTTTC.